The subject of this entry is one T cell receptor beta chain. One base away lies a much larger clone, so this may be a sequencing read error. The sample belongs to a study of molecular identifiers for immune sequencing clone quantification. TCRdb passed the PCR reads through MiXCR, listing each CDR3 protein once. The sample carries about 510,000 distinct CDR3 sequences, around 23% recorded once. The CDR3 is 15 amino acids. CDR1 and CDR2 (germline): SGHDN, FVKESK. V and J are TRBV14 and TRBJ2-3, with 10 bases aligning to TRBD2. This TCR was recovered from a human donor in good health. Some libraries in this study had Jurkat cell RNA spiked in. The source material was naive CD8+ T cells from blood, with Jurkat cell RNA spiked in. The subset is: FACS-sorted CD8+CD4-CCR7+CD45RA+ naive T cells. The CDR3 region is CASSQLAGATDTRYF. The CDR3 nucleotides read TGTGCCAGCAGCCAGCTAGCGGGGGCCACAGATACGCGGTATTTT.